This TCR beta chain emerged from a study of identical twins. This clonotype was seen a handful of times. Unique molecular identifiers were present on the cDNA, and a universal primer site came from template switching. TCRdb re-derived calls from the 5' RACE reads in MiXCR, one entry per CDR3 protein. This sample has about 810,000 distinct CDR3 sequences, with about 12% found just once. Germline V gene lookup returns CDR1 WSHSY and CDR2 SAAADI. The CDR3 totals 14 residues. With V trimmed by 7 bases and J by 8 bases, 13 bases remained unmatched. This same sample was also taken into another study, of yellow fever vaccine responses in identical twins.

The V call is TRBV10-2, the J call TRBJ1-2; 7 nucleotides agree with TRBD1. This clonotype was obtained from a woman under 30 in good health. The sequenced material came from PBMCs. The CDR3 is CASKRATGHYGYTF. For the CDR3, the DNA is TGCGCCAGCAAAAGGGCGACAGGGCATTACGGCTACACCTTC.